Each of the 5 T cell receptor beta chains below was sequenced from the same sample in a study of response to subunit inactivated influenza vaccine. Each CDR3 protein gets one entry after TCRdb re-called the RT-PCR reads with MiXCR. This table has about 570,000 distinct CDR3 sequences, around 10% appearing once. The same specimen was also included in a second study, on T cells expressing NK-cell markers. From that paper: The authors made TCR beta cDNA libraries by 5'RACE template switching. This switching added a universal primer site and UMIs.

Sequenced here: PBMCs from blood, sampled on the day of vaccination. Receptors were obtained from a man in his fifties or sixties who received an inactivated influenza vaccine.

This clonotype was seen many times. This chain uses TRBV11-2 with TRBJ1-2; D not certain. The CDR3 spans 12 residues. Per germline, CDR1 SGHAT and CDR2 FQNNGV. Between the trimmed V and J ends, which lost 5 bases and 4 bases, there was a span of 8 bases. DNA for the CDR3: TGTGCCAGCAGCAAGGACGGCTATGGCTACACCTTC. Translated: CASSKDGYGYTF.

This clonotype was picked up a small number of times. V and J are TRBV20-1 and TRBJ2-7; D call uncertain. Trimming cost V 0 bases and J 9 bases, with 12 bases left between them. Per germline, CDR1 DFQATT and CDR2 SNEGSKA (reference sequence). This CDR3 region has 12 residues. The CDR3 DNA follows: TGCAGTGCTAGAGATGACCGCTTGGGGCAGTACTTC. Its protein is CSARDDRLGQYF.

This clonotype has just a few counts. The chain couples TRBV9 to TRBJ1-2; D is unresolved. The CDR3 loop spans 14 amino acids. The V gene lost 4 bases and the J gene lost 7 bases, with 17 bases spanning the gap. Germline lookup yields CDR1 SGDLS and CDR2 YYNGEE. The CDR3 is CASSRRFLSGGYTF. As DNA, the CDR3 is TGTGCCAGCAGCCGTAGATTTCTTTCGGGTGGCTACACCTTC.

This clonotype turned up a few times. V and J are TRBV6-1 and TRBJ2-2, with D tentatively TRBD2 (5 bases). The germline CDR1 and CDR2 sequences are MNHNS and SASEGT. This CDR3 comprises 16 residues. The V gene lost 8 bases and the J gene lost 6 bases, with 22 bases spanning the gap. In DNA, the CDR3 is TGTGCCAGCTTCGCGGGTCCCCGGAATAGACCCGGGGAGCTGTTTTTT. Its protein product is CASFAGPRNRPGELFF.

Of note for this clonotype: At one end the junction does not follow the germline gene, possibly because of a read error. This chain links TRBV11-1 with TRBJ2-2, with 13 positions matching TRBD2. Germline V CDR1 and CDR2: SGHAT, FQDESV (reference sequence). The CDR3 covers 18 residues. The CDR3 region has the DNA TGTGTCAGCAGCATATATGCGGGACTAGCGGGAATGGACGGGGAGCTGTTTTTT. Translation gives CVSSIYAGLAGMDGELFF.